This T cell receptor (beta chain) emerged from a study of shared clonotypes between healthy human individuals. There are a few counts of this clone. Assay used: immunoSEQ multiplex PCR; TCRdb lists only in-frame clones, some missing. The sample has roughly 2.5 million clones, roughly nine tenths seen once. The sequencing sample was made of naive CD4+ T cells sorted from blood. Subset here: CD45RA+ positively selected. This receptor was identified in a man aged 18 to 29 in good health.

The chain's CDR3 is CASSRGQLNTEAFF. The CDR3 DNA follows: TGTGCCAGCAGCCGGGGACAGTTGAACACTGAAGCTTTCTTT. The rearrangement links TRBV14 to TRBJ1-1, with TRBD1 matching over 7 bases. The ends lost 4 bases at V and 0 bases at J; junction bases unmatched: 2. There are 14 residues in the CDR3. Per the germline V gene, CDR1 is SGHDN and CDR2 is FVKESK.